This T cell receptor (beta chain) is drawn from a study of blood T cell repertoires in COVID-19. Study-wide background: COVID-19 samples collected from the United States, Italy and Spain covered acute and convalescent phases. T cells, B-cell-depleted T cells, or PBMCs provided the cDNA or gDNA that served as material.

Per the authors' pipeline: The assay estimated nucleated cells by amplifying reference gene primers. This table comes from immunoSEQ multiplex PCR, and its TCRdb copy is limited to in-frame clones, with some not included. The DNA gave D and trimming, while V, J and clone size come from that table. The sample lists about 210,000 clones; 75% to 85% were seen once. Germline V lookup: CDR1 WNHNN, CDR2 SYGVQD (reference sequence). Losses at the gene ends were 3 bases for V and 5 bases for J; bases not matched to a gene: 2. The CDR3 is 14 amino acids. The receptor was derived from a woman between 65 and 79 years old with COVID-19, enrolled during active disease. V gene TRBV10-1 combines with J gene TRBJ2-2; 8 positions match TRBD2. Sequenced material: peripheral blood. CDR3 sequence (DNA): TGCGCCAGCAGTGATAGCGGGACGACCGGGGAGCTGTTTTTT. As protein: CASSDSGTTGELFF.